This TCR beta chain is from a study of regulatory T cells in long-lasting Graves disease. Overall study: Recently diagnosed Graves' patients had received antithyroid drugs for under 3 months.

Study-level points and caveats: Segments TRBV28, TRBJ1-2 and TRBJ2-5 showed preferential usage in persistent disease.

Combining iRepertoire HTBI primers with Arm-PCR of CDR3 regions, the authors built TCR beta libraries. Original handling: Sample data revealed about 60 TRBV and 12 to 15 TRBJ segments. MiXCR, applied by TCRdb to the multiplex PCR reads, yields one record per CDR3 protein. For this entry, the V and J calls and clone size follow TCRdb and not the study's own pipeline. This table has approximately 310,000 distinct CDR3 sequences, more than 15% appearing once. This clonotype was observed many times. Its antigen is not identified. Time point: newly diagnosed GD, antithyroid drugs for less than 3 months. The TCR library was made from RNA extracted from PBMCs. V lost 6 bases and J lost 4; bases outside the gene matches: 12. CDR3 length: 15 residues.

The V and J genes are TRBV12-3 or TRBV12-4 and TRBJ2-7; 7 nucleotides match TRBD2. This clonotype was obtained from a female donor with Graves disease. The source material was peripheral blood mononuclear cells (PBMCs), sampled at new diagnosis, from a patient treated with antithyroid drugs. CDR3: CASRLAGGREYEQYF. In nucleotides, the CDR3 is TGTGCCAGCAGGCTGGCGGGCGGGAGAGAGTACGAGCAGTACTTC.